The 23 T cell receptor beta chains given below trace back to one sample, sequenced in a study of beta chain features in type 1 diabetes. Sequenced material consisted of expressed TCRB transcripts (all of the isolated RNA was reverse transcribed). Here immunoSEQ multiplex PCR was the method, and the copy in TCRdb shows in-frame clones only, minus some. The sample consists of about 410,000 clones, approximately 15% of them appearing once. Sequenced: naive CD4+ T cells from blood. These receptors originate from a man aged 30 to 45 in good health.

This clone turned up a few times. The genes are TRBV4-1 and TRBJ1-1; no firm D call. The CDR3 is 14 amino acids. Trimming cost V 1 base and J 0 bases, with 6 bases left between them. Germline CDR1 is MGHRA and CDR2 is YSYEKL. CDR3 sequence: CASSQGGLNTEAFF. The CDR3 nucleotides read TGCGCCAGCAGCCAAGGGGGTCTGAACACTGAAGCTTTCTTT.

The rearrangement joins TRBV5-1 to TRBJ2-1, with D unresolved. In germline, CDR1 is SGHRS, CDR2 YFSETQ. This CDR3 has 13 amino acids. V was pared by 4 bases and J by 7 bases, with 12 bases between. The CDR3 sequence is CASSQSIGNEQFF. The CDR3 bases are TGCGCCAGCAGCCAAAGTATAGGGAATGAGCAGTTCTTC.

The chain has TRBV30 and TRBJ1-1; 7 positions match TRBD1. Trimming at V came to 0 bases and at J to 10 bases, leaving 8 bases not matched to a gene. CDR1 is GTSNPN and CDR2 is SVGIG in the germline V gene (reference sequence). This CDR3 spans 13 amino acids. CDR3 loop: CAWSVQQGIGAFF. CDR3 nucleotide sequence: TGTGCCTGGAGTGTACAACAGGGGATCGGAGCTTTCTTT.

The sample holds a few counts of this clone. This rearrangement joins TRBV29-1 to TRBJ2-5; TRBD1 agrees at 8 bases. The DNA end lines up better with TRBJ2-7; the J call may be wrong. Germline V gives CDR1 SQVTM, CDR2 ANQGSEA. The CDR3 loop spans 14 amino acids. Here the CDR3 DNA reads TGCAGCGTTCGAGACAGGGGACGCTCCTACGAGCAGTACTTC. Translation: CSVRDRGRSYEQYF.

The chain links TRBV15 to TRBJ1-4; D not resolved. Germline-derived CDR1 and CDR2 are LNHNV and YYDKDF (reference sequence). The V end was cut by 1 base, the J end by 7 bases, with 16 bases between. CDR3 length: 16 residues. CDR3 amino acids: CATSRGMDGVGEKLFF. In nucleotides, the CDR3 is TGTGCCACCAGCAGAGGGATGGACGGGGTTGGTGAAAAACTGTTTTTT. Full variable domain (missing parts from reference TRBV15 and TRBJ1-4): DAMVIQNPRYQVTQFGKPVTLSCSQTLNHNVMYWYQQKSSQAPKLLFHYYDKDFNNEADTPDNFQSRRPNTSFCFLDIRSPGLGDTAMYLCATSRGMDGVGEKLFFGSGTQLSVL.

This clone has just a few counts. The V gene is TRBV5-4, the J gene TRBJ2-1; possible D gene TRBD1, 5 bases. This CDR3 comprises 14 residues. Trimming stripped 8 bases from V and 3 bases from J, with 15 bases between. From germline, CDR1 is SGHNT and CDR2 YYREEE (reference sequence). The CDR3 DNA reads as TGTGCCAGTTCGCCACGACAGAGCTACAATGAGCAGTTCTTC. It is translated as CASSPRQSYNEQFF.

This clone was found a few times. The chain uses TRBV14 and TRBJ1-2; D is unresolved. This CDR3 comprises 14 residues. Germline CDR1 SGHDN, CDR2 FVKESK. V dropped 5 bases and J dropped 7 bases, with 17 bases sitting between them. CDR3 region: CASSLDRTRGGYTF. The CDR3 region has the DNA TGTGCCAGCAGCTTGGACCGGACCCGAGGTGGCTACACCTTC.

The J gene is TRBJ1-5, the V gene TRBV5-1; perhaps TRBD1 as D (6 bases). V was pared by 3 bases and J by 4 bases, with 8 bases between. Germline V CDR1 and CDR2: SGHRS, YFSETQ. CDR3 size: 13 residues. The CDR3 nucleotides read TGCGCCAGCAGCTACGGACAGAATCAGCCCCAGCATTTT. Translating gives CASSYGQNQPQHF.

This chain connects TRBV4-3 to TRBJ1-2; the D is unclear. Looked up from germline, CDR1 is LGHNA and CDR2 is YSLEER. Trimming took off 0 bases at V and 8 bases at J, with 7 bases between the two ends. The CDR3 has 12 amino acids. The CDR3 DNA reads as TGCGCCAGCAGCCAAGATCGGGGAGGCTACACCTTC. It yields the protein CASSQDRGGYTF.

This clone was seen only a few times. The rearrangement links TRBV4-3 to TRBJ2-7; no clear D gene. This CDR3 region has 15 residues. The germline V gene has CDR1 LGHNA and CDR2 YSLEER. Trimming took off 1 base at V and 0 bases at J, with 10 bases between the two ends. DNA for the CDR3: TGCGCCAGCAGCCAAGTCCCGGGTGTCTCCTACGAGCAGTACTTC. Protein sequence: CASSQVPGVSYEQYF.

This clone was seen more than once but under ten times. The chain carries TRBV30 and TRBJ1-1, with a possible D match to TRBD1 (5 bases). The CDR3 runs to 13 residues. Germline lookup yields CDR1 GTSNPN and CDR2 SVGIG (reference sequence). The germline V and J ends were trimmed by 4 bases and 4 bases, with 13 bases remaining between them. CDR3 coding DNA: TGTGCCTGGATGGGGCAGGGATTCACTGAAGCTTTCTTT. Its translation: CAWMGQGFTEAFF.

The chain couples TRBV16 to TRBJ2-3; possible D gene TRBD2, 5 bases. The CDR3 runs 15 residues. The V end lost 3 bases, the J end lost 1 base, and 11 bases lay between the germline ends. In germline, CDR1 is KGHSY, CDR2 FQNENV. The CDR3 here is CASSHLGVGTDTQYF. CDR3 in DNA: TGTGCCAGCAGCCACCTCGGGGTGGGCACAGATACGCAGTATTTT.

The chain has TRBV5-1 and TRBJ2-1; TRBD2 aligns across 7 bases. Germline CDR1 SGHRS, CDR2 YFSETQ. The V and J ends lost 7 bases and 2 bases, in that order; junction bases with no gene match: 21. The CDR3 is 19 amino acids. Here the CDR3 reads CASRRLASALHDAYNEQFF. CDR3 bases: TGCGCCAGCCGAAGACTAGCATCTGCCCTACACGATGCCTACAATGAGCAGTTCTTC.

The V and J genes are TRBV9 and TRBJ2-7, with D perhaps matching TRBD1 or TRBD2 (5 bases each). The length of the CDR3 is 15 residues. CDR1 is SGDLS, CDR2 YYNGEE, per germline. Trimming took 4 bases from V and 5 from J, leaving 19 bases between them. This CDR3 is CASSPGPDRRDEQYF. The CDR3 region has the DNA TGTGCCAGCAGCCCGGGACCCGATCGGCGGGACGAGCAGTACTTC.

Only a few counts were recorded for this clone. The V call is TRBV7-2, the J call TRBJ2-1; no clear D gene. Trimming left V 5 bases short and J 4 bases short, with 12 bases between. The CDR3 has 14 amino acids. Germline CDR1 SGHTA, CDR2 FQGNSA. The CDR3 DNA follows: TGTGCCAGCAGCGCCTTGCCGCGTTACAATGAGCAGTTCTTC. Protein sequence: CASSALPRYNEQFF.

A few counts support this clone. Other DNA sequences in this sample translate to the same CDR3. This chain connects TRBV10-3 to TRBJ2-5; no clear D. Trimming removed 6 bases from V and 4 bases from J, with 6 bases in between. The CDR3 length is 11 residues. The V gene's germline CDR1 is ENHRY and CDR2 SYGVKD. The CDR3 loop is CAIRAGETQYF. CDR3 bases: TGTGCCATCAGGGCCGGAGAGACCCAGTACTTC.

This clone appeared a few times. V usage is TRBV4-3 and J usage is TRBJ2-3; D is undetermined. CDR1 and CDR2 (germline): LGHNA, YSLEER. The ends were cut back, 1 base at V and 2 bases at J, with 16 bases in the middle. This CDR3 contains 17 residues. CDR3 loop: CASSQANPPPFTDTQYF. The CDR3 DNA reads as TGCGCCAGCAGCCAAGCTAACCCACCCCCGTTCACAGATACGCAGTATTTT.

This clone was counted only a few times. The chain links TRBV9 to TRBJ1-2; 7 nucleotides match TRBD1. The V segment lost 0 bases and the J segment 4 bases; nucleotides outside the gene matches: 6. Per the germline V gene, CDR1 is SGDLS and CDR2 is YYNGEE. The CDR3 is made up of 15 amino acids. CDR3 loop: CASSVDANRGYGYTF. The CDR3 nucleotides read TGTGCCAGCAGCGTAGACGCAAACAGGGGCTATGGCTACACCTTC.

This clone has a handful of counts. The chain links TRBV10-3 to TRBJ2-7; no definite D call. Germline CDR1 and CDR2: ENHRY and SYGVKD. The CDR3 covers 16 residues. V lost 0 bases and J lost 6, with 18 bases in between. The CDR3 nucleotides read TGTGCCATCAGTGAGTCTTCTGGCGCCAAAATAGGCGAGCAGTACTTC. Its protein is CAISESSGAKIGEQYF.

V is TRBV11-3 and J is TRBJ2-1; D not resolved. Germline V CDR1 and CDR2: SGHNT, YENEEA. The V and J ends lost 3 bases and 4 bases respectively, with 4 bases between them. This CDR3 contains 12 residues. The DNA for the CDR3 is TGTGCCAGCAGCTTCAAGTACAATGAGCAGTTCTTC. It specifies CASSFKYNEQFF.

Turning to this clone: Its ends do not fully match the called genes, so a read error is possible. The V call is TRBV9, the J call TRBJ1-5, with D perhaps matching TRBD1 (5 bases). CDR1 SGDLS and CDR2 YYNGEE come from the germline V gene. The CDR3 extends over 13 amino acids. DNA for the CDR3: TGTGCCAGCAGTGTAGGGGCTGGCCAGCCCCAGCATTTT. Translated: CASSVGAGQPQHF. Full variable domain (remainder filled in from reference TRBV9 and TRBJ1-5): DSGVTQTPKHLITATGQRVTLRCSPRSGDLSVYWYQQSLDQGLQFLIQYYNGEERAKGNILERFSAQQFPDLHSELNLSSLELGDSALYFCASSVGAGQPQHFGDGTRLSIL.

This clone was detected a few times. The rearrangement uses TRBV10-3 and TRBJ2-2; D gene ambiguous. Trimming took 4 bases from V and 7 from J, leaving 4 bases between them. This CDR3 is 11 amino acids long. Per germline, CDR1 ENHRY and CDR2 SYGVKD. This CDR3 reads CAISAVGELFF. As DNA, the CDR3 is TGTGCCATCAGTGCGGTCGGGGAGCTGTTTTTT.

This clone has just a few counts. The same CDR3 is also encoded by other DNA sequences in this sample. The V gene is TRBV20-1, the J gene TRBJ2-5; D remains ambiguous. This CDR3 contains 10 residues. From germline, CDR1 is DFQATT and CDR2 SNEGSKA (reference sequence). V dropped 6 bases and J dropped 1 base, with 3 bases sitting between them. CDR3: CSAGQETQYF. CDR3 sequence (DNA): TGCAGTGCGGGCCAAGAGACCCAGTACTTC.